A selection of T cell receptor beta chains follows, all from one sample in a study of cytomegalovirus exposure and HLA in healthy donors. Sequenced by immunoSEQ multiplex PCR; TCRdb stores in-frame clones only, minus some. The sample table sets out approximately 120,000 clones. The sequencing sample was made of PBMCs. These receptors were obtained from a man aged 35 to 55 in good health and CMV-seronegative. Both conserved end residues are part of each CDR3. Each record gives: D gene, V gene, J gene, CDR3 protein. A D gene is named only where the DNA matches it firmly.

TRBD2,TRBV10-3,TRBJ2-3,CAIRRTSGGEDTQYF
.,TRBV9,TRBJ2-7,CASSVGIEGEQYF
.,TRBV11-2,TRBJ1-1,CASSLDRNEAFF
.,TRBV19,TRBJ1-2,CASSVDRSNYGYTF
.,TRBV7-9,TRBJ2-3,CASSLWADSSTDTQYF
TRBD1,TRBV5-4,TRBJ1-4,CASSVRQGLNEKLFF
TRBD1,TRBV19,TRBJ1-2,CASSVQGDYGYTF
TRBD1,TRBV11-3,TRBJ1-1,CASSERGRENTEAFF
.,TRBV15,TRBJ2-2,CATSSHAGELFF
.,TRBV28,TRBJ1-2,CASSPDIYGYTF
.,TRBV7-9,TRBJ1-2,CASSPQLRGYTF
.,TRBV4-3,TRBJ2-5,CASSQVRTGTQYF
TRBD2,TRBV5-3,TRBJ2-7,CARSRSAGEAYEQYF